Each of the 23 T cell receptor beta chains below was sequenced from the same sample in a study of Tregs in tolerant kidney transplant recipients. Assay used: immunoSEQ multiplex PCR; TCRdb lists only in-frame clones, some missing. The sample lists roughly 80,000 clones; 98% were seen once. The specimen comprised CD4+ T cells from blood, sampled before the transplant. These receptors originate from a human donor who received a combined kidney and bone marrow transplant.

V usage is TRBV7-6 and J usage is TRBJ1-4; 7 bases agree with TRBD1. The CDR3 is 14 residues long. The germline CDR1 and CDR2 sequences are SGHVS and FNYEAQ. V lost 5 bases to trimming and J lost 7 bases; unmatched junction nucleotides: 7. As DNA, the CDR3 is TGTGCCAGCAGCCCACAGGGGCGGGGTGAAAAACTGTTTTTT. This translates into CASSPQGRGEKLFF.

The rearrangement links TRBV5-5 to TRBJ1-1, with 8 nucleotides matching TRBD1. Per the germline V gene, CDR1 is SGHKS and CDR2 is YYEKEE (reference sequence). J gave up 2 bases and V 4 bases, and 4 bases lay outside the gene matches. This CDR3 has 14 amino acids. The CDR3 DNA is TGTGCCAGCAGCCTGGACAGGGCTAACACTGAAGCTTTCTTT. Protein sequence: CASSLDRANTEAFF.

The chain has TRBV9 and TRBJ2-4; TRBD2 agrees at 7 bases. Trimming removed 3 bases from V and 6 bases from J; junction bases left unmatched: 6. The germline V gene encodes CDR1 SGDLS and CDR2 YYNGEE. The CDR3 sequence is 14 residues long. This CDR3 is CASSGSGGGNIQYF. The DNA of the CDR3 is TGTGCCAGCAGCGGTAGTGGGGGGGGAAACATTCAGTACTTC.

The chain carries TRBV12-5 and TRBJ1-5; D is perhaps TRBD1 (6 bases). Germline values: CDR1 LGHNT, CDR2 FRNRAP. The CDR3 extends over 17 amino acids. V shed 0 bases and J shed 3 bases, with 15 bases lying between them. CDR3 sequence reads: CASGLVLSDRFNQPQHF. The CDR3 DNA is TGTGCTAGTGGTTTGGTTCTCTCGGACAGATTCAATCAGCCCCAGCATTTT.

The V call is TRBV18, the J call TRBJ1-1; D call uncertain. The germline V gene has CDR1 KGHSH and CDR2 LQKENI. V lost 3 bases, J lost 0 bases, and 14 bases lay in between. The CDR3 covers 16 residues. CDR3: CASSPREGSLNTEAFF. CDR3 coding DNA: TGTGCCAGCTCACCTCGGGAAGGGTCTCTGAACACTGAAGCTTTCTTT.

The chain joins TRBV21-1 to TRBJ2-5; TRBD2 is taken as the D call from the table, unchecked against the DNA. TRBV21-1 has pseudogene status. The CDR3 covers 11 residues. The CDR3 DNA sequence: TGTGCCAGCGCCCTAGTTCCGACCCAGTACTTC. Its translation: CASALVPTQYF.

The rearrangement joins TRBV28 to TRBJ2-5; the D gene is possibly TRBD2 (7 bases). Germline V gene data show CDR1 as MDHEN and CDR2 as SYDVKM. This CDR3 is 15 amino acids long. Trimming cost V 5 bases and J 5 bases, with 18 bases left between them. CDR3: CASSRGTIYFETQYF. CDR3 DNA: TGTGCCAGCAGTAGGGGGACTATTTATTTCGAGACCCAGTACTTC.

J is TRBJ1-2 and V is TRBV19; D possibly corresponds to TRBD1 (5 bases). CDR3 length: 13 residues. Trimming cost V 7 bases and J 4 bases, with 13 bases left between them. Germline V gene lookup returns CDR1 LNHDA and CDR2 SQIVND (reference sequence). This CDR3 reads CASTYDRLYGYTF. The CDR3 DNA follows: TGTGCCAGTACTTACGACAGACTCTATGGCTACACCTTC. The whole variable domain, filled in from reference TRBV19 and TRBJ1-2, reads DGGITQSPKYLFRKEGQNVTLSCEQNLNHDAMYWYRQDPGQGLRLIYYSQIVNDFQKGDIAEGYSVSREKKESFPLTVTSAQKNPTAFYLCASTYDRLYGYTFGSGTRLTVV.

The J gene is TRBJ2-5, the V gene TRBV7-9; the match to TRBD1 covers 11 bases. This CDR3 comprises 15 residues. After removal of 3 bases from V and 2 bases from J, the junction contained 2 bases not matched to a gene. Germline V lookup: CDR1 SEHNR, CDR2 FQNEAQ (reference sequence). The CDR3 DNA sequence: TGTGCCAGCAGCTTCGGGACAGGGGGTCAAGAGACCCAGTACTTC. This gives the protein CASSFGTGGQETQYF.

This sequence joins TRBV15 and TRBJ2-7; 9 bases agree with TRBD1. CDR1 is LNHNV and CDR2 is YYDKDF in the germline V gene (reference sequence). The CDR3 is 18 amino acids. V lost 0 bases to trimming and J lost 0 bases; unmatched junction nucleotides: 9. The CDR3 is CATSRERGPGQGSYEQYF. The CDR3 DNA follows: TGTGCCACCAGCAGAGAAAGAGGGCCGGGACAGGGCTCCTACGAGCAGTACTTC.

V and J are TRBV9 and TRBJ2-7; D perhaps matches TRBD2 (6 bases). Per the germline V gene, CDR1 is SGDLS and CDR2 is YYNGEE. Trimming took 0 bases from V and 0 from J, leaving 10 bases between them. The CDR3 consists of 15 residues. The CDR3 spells CASSVGETSSYEQYF. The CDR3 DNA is TGTGCCAGCAGCGTAGGCGAGACTAGCTCCTACGAGCAGTACTTC. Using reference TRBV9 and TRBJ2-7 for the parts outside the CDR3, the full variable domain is DSGVTQTPKHLITATGQRVTLRCSPRSGDLSVYWYQQSLDQGLQFLIQYYNGEERAKGNILERFSAQQFPDLHSELNLSSLELGDSALYFCASSVGETSSYEQYFGPGTRLTVT.

The CDR3 protein is CASSLGGGRGANVLTF. As DNA, the CDR3 is TGTGCCAGCAGCTTAGGGGGGGGCCGTGGGGCCAACGTCCTGACTTTC. The chain employs TRBV7-2 and TRBJ2-6; TRBD2 is a possible D gene (7 bases). Trimming took off 1 base at V and 3 bases at J, with 10 bases between the two ends. CDR1 SGHTA and CDR2 FQGNSA come from the germline V gene. The CDR3 spans 16 residues.

The CDR3 DNA follows: TGTGCCAGCTCACCAGAGGCGGGGGACTACGAGCAGTACTTC. Its protein is CASSPEAGDYEQYF. The genes are TRBV18 and TRBJ2-7; 7 nucleotides match TRBD2. V gave up 2 bases and J gave up 3 bases; unmatched junction bases: 4. Germline lookup yields CDR1 KGHSH and CDR2 LQKENI. There are 14 residues in the CDR3.

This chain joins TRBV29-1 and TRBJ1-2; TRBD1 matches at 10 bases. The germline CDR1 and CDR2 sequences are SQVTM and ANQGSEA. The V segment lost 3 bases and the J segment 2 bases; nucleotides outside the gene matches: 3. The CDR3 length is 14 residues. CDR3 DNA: TGCAGCGTTGAGGACAGGGGGACGAACTATGGCTACACCTTC. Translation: CSVEDRGTNYGYTF.

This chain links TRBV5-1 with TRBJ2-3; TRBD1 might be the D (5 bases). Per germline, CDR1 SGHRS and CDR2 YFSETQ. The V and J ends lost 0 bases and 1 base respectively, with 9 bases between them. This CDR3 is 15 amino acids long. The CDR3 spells CASSLEGRGTDTQYF. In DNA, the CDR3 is TGCGCCAGCAGCTTGGAAGGCAGGGGCACAGATACGCAGTATTTT.

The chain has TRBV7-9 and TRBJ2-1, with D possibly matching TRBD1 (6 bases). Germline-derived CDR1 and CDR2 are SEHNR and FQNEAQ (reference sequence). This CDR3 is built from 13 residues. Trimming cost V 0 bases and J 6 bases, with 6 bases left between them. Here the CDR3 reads CASSLAGGNEQFF. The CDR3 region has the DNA TGTGCCAGCAGCTTAGCAGGGGGCAATGAGCAGTTCTTC.

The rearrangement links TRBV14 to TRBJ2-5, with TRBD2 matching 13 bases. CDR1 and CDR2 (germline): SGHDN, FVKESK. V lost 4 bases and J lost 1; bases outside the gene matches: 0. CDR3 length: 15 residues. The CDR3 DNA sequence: TGTGCCAGCAGCCGACTAGCGGGAGGCCAAGAGACCCAGTACTTC. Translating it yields CASSRLAGGQETQYF.

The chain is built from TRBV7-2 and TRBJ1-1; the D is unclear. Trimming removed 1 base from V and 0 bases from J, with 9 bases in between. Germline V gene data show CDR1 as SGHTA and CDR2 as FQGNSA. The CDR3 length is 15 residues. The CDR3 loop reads CASSLVPQMNTEAFF. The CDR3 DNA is TGTGCCAGCAGCTTAGTACCACAAATGAACACTGAAGCTTTCTTT. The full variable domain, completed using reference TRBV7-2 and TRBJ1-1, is GAGVSQSPSNKVTEKGKDVELRCDPISGHTALYWYRQSLGQGLEFLIYFQGNSAPDKSGLPSDRFSAERTGGSVSTLTIQRTQQEDSAVYLCASSLVPQMNTEAFFGQGTRLTVV.

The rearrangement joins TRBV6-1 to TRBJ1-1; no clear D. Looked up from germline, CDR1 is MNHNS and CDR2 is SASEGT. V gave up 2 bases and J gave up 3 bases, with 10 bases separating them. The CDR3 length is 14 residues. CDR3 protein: CASSEPWSDTEAFF. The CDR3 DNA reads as TGTGCCAGCAGTGAACCTTGGTCGGACACTGAAGCTTTCTTT.

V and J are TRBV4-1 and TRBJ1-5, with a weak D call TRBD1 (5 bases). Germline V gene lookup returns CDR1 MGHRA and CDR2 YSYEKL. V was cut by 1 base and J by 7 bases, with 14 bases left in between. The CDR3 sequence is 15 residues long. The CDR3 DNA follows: TGCGCCAGCAGCCAAGGTGGGGGGTCTTGGCAGCCCCAGCATTTT. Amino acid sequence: CASSQGGGSWQPQHF.

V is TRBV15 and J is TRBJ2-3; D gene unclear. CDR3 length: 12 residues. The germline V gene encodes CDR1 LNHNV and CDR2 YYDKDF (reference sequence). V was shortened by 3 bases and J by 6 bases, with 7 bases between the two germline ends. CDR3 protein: CATSSLGDTQYF. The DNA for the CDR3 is TGTGCCACCAGCAGCCTGGGCGATACGCAGTATTTT. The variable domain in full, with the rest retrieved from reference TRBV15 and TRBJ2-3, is DAMVIQNPRYQVTQFGKPVTLSCSQTLNHNVMYWYQQKSSQAPKLLFHYYDKDFNNEADTPDNFQSRRPNTSFCFLDIRSPGLGDTAMYLCATSSLGDTQYFGPGTRLTVL.

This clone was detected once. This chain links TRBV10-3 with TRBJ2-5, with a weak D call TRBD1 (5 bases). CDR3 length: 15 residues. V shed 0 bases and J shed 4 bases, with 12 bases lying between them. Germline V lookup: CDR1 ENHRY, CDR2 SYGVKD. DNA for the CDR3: TGTGCCATCAGTGAGTCGTTAGCAGGGTCAGAGACCCAGTACTTC. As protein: CAISESLAGSETQYF.

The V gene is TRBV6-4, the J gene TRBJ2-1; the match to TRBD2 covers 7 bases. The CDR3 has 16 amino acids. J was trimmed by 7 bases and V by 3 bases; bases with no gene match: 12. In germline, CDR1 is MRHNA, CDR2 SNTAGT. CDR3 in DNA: TGTGCCAGCAGTGAGGCGGACGCGGGAGTAGGAAATGAGCAGTTCTTC. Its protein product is CASSEADAGVGNEQFF.